A single sample gave rise to the 22 T cell receptor beta chains below, sequenced in a study of cytomegalovirus exposure and HLA in healthy donors. Amplification used 60 Vbeta primers and 13 Jbeta primers. The table came from immunoSEQ multiplex PCR; TCRdb's copy has only in-frame clones and leaves some out. The sample includes under 200,000 clones, roughly 83% of them seen just once. The specimen was PBMCs. The receptor set was obtained from a woman aged 45-60 years in good health and CMV-seronegative.

Concerning this clone itself: A read error may account for a junction end that differs from germline. This chain uses TRBV7-9 with TRBJ1-1; D perhaps matches TRBD1 (6 bases). The CDR3 covers 14 residues. Per germline, CDR1 SEHNR and CDR2 FQNEAQ (reference sequence). CDR3: CSSSLEQGNTEAFF. CDR3 coding DNA: TGTTCCAGCAGCTTAGAACAGGGGAACACTGAAGCTTTCTTT.

V usage is TRBV9 and J usage is TRBJ2-1; D possibly corresponds to TRBD2 (6 bases). V dropped 0 bases and J dropped 0 bases, with 10 bases sitting between them. The CDR3 covers 16 residues. Germline V CDR1 and CDR2: SGDLS, YYNGEE. The CDR3 region has the DNA TGTGCCAGCAGCGTAGTTTCGGGGGTCTCCTACAATGAGCAGTTCTTC. Amino acids: CASSVVSGVSYNEQFF. The complete variable domain, with remaining parts taken from reference TRBV9 and TRBJ2-1, reads DSGVTQTPKHLITATGQRVTLRCSPRSGDLSVYWYQQSLDQGLQFLIQYYNGEERAKGNILERFSAQQFPDLHSELNLSSLELGDSALYFCASSVVSGVSYNEQFFGPGTRLTVL.

About this clone itself: A junction boundary mismatches the germline segment, possibly from a read error. The chain recombines TRBV2 with TRBJ2-5; the match to TRBD1 covers 7 bases. The CDR3 runs to 12 residues. CDR1 and CDR2 (germline): SNHLY, FYNNEI. The CDR3 sequence: CASSERGGQENF. CDR3 DNA: TGTGCCAGCAGTGAACGAGGGGGCCAAGAGAACTTC.

The rearrangement links TRBV5-1 to TRBJ1-2; a possible D gene is TRBD1 (5 bases). The V end lost 0 bases, the J end lost 1 base, and 10 bases lay between the germline ends. Germline V CDR1 and CDR2: SGHRS, YFSETQ. This CDR3 has 15 residues. CDR3 nucleotide sequence: TGCGCCAGCAGCTTGGAAGGGGCTTATAACTATGGCTACACCTTC. Amino acid sequence: CASSLEGAYNYGYTF.

The chain combines TRBV6-5 with TRBJ2-7; perhaps TRBD1 as D (5 bases). Germline assignment: CDR1 MNHEY and CDR2 SVGAGI. The V gene lost 0 bases and the J gene lost 4 bases, with 16 bases spanning the gap. The CDR3 has 16 amino acids. The CDR3 sequence is CASSYSRRAPFYEQYF. The CDR3 region has the DNA TGTGCCAGCAGTTACTCGCGCAGGGCCCCCTTTTACGAGCAGTACTTC.

This clone turned up a few times. This rearrangement joins TRBV28 to TRBJ2-7; TRBD2 agrees at 8 bases. After removal of 8 bases from V and 3 bases from J, the junction contained 12 bases not matched to a gene. The CDR3 length is 15 residues. Germline V gives CDR1 MDHEN, CDR2 SYDVKM. CDR3 sequence: CASAQVSGRIYEQYF. The CDR3 DNA reads as TGTGCCAGCGCCCAGGTGAGCGGGAGAATCTACGAGCAGTACTTC.

The chain combines TRBV5-4 with TRBJ2-1; 11 nucleotides match TRBD2. The CDR3 loop spans 16 amino acids. With 4 bases clipped from V and 7 bases from J, the junction kept 10 bases outside the gene matches. Germline CDR1 and CDR2: SGHNT and YYREEE (reference sequence). CDR3: CASSLISGRATNEQFF. In nucleotides, the CDR3 is TGTGCCAGCAGCCTCATTAGCGGGAGGGCCACAAATGAGCAGTTCTTC. The entire variable domain, with the rest obtained from reference TRBV5-4 and TRBJ2-1, is as follows: ETGVTQSPTHLIKTRGQQVTLRCSSQSGHNTVSWYQQALGQGPQFIFQYYREEENGRGNFPPRFSGLQFPNYSSELNVNALELDDSALYLCASSLISGRATNEQFFGPGTRLTVL.

This rearrangement joins TRBV9 to TRBJ2-1; 10 bases map to TRBD1. CDR1 is SGDLS and CDR2 is YYNGEE in the germline V gene. After removal of 4 bases from V and 7 bases from J, the junction contained 8 bases not matched to a gene. The CDR3 runs to 15 residues. The CDR3 sequence is CASSPLAGQGNEQFF. CDR3 sequence (DNA): TGTGCCAGCAGCCCATTAGCGGGACAGGGGAATGAGCAGTTCTTC.

The rearrangement joins TRBV5-6 to TRBJ2-2; 7 nucleotides align to TRBD1. After removal of 3 bases from V and 6 bases from J, the junction contained 5 bases not matched to a gene. This CDR3 comprises 14 residues. The germline gives CDR1 SGHDT, CDR2 YYEEEE. The CDR3 here is CASSSQGRSGELFF. The CDR3 DNA reads as TGTGCCAGCAGCTCACAGGGGAGATCCGGGGAGCTGTTTTTT. The variable domain in full, completed from reference TRBV5-6 and TRBJ2-2, reads DAGVTQSPTHLIKTRGQQVTLRCSPKSGHDTVSWYQQALGQGPQFIFQYYEEEERQRGNFPDRFSGHQFPNYSSELNVNALLLGDSALYLCASSSQGRSGELFFGEGSRLTVL.

This chain connects TRBV4-1 to TRBJ2-7; TRBD2 matches at 8 bases. V was clipped by 3 bases and J by 4 bases; unmatched bases: 11. This CDR3 has 16 amino acids. Germline CDR1 and CDR2: MGHRA and YSYEKL. Here the CDR3 DNA reads TGCGCCAGCAGCCACTCAGGGGCGGGGGGACCGTACGAGCAGTACTTC. Translating gives CASSHSGAGGPYEQYF.

The chain uses TRBV7-2 and TRBJ1-4; 9 positions match TRBD1. V shed 5 bases and J 1 base; nucleotides not matched to a gene: 14. This CDR3 region has 19 residues. The V gene's germline CDR1 is SGHTA and CDR2 FQGNSA. The CDR3 loop reads CASSLRTGTGFLTNEKLFF. The CDR3 DNA is TGTGCCAGCAGCCTCAGAACCGGGACAGGGTTTTTAACTAATGAAAAACTGTTTTTT. Using reference TRBV7-2 and TRBJ1-4 for the parts outside the CDR3, the full variable domain is GAGVSQSPSNKVTEKGKDVELRCDPISGHTALYWYRQSLGQGLEFLIYFQGNSAPDKSGLPSDRFSAERTGGSVSTLTIQRTQQEDSAVYLCASSLRTGTGFLTNEKLFFGSGTQLSVL.

This chain joins TRBV6-5 and TRBJ1-5; D is possibly TRBD1 (5 bases). Trimming cost V 4 bases and J 7 bases, with 20 bases left between them. Germline V gives CDR1 MNHEY, CDR2 SVGAGI. CDR3 length equals 16 residues. In nucleotides, the CDR3 is TGTGCCAGCAGTTCGGGGGGACTGGGCCGGGACCAGCCCCAGCATTTT. Its translation: CASSSGGLGRDQPQHF.

This chain joins TRBV7-2 and TRBJ1-2; possible D gene TRBD1, 5 bases. V was shortened by 2 bases and J by 5 bases, with 12 bases between the two germline ends. This CDR3 region has 14 residues. The germline gives CDR1 SGHTA, CDR2 FQGNSA. The CDR3 is CASSLTSGGYGYTF. CDR3 bases: TGTGCCAGCAGCTTAACCTCGGGGGGTTATGGCTACACCTTC.

This chain connects TRBV15 to TRBJ2-7; D is undetermined. The V gene lost 1 base and the J gene lost 3 bases, with 16 bases spanning the gap. Per the germline V gene, CDR1 is LNHNV and CDR2 is YYDKDF (reference sequence). This CDR3 is 16 amino acids long. This CDR3 reads CATSRVFGNYDYEQYF. The CDR3 bases are TGTGCCACCAGCAGAGTTTTCGGCAACTACGACTACGAGCAGTACTTC.

In its sample, this clone was seen a few times. This sequence joins TRBV5-1 and TRBJ2-5; 7 positions agree with TRBD2. This CDR3 contains 14 residues. Trimming removed 4 bases from V and 6 bases from J; junction bases left unmatched: 9. Germline CDR1 reads SGHRS; CDR2 reads YFSETQ. CDR3 bases: TGCGCCAGCAGCGAGGGAGGGGCAACGAAGACCCAGTACTTC. Its translation: CASSEGGATKTQYF.

This chain links TRBV10-2 with TRBJ1-1, with D tentatively TRBD1 (6 bases). The V end was cut by 3 bases, the J end by 1 base, with 9 bases between. Germline V gene sequence: CDR1 WSHSY, CDR2 SAAADI. The CDR3 contains 14 residues. The CDR3 protein is CASSELQGNTEAFF. CDR3 in DNA: TGCGCCAGCAGTGAACTACAGGGGAACACTGAAGCTTTCTTT.

A single count supports this clone. This chain uses TRBV27 with TRBJ1-6, with D uncertain. Germline CDR1 is MNHEY and CDR2 is SMNVEV (reference sequence). There are 14 residues in the CDR3. V lost 2 bases to trimming and J lost 7 bases, with 9 bases between them. Here the CDR3 reads CASSLLQTNSPLHF. For the CDR3, the DNA is TGTGCCAGCAGTTTACTACAGACCAATTCACCCCTCCACTTT.

This chain links TRBV5-1 with TRBJ1-2; D possibly corresponds to TRBD1 (5 bases). Germline V gene lookup returns CDR1 SGHRS and CDR2 YFSETQ. The CDR3 extends over 13 amino acids. V dropped 0 bases and J dropped 7 bases, with 10 bases sitting between them. The CDR3 here is CASSLDRNLGYTF. The CDR3 coding sequence is TGCGCCAGCAGCTTGGACAGGAATCTTGGCTACACCTTC.

The chain is built from TRBV9 and TRBJ2-1; D gene unclear. CDR3 length equals 16 residues. Germline V gene lookup returns CDR1 SGDLS and CDR2 YYNGEE. With 0 bases removed from V and 3 bases from J, the gap between germline ends came to 13 bases. This CDR3 is CASSVVGSSGYNEQFF. The CDR3 DNA reads as TGTGCCAGCAGCGTAGTGGGTAGTTCAGGCTACAATGAGCAGTTCTTC.

The gene calls are TRBV9 and TRBJ2-1; D not certain. The CDR3 runs to 15 residues. CDR1 is SGDLS, CDR2 YYNGEE, per germline. V lost 3 bases and J 7 bases, leaving 17 bases between the germline ends. This CDR3 reads CASSASHQVSNEQFF. The CDR3 DNA sequence: TGTGCCAGCAGCGCTTCCCATCAGGTTTCAAATGAGCAGTTCTTC.

This sequence joins TRBV4-3 and TRBJ2-1; 9 bases are a match to TRBD2. This CDR3 is 13 amino acids long. The V gene end was trimmed by 2 bases and the J gene end by 11 bases; junction bases not matched to a gene: 4. CDR1 LGHNA and CDR2 YSLEER come from the germline V gene. The CDR3 is CASSQLLAGKQFF. Here the CDR3 DNA reads TGCGCCAGCAGCCAATTACTAGCGGGTAAGCAGTTCTTC.

The chain is built from TRBV29-1 and TRBJ2-1; tentative D call: TRBD2 (5 bases). CDR1 and CDR2 (germline): SQVTM, ANQGSEA. The V end lost 0 bases, the J end lost 9 bases, and 12 bases lay between the germline ends. This CDR3 comprises 13 residues. CDR3: CSVEDLGGGEQFF. CDR3 DNA sequence: TGCAGCGTTGAAGATCTTGGAGGAGGTGAGCAGTTCTTC.